This TCR beta chain was retrieved from a study of cytomegalovirus exposure and HLA in healthy donors. Study-level background: HLA-typed donors contributed 80 million or so unique TCRs, which were held in an early data release.

Each of the donors was a healthy bone marrow donor. Comment on this clone: The same CDR3 can be traced to other DNA sequences in this sample.

60 Vbeta and 13 Jbeta primers were used in PCR. TCRdb's copy holds only in-frame clones and misses some; the assay was immunoSEQ multiplex PCR. Of 140,000 or so clones in the sample, around 70% were seen once. The CDR3 runs to 13 residues. J lost 5 bases, V lost 4 bases, and 4 bases had no gene match. Germline CDR1 LNHDA, CDR2 SQIVND (reference sequence). The chain is built from TRBV19 and TRBJ1-1; TRBD1 aligns across 7 bases. Source material: PBMCs. The origin of this receptor is a man aged 35-49 years in good health and CMV-seronegative. The CDR3 nucleotides are TGTGCCAGTAGTACAACAGGGGAAACTGAAGCTTTCTTT. Its translation: CASSTTGETEAFF.